This T cell receptor beta chain is drawn from a study of spatial heterogeneity in lung cancer. Whole-study context: Detection consistently captured more beta-chain sequences than alpha-chain sequences.

Every cDNA TCR molecule received its own unique molecular identifier. TCRdb re-derived calls from the 5' RACE reads in MiXCR, one entry per CDR3 protein. The sample contains roughly 120,000 distinct CDR3 sequences, 12% of which appear only once. Study-wide findings and caveats: At tumor resection, ubiquitous expanded TCRs were detected in blood more often than later.

V lost 5 bases and J lost 7, with 21 bases in between. The CDR3 has 16 residues. CDR1 and CDR2 (germline): MNHNS, SASEGT. This clonotype showed up many times. Its antigen remains unknown. Time point given: blood at routine non-recurrence follow-up after resection. Sequencing of whole RNA from tumor, nontumor lung or frozen PBMC involved no sorting. The chain uses TRBV6-1 and TRBJ2-1; a possible D gene is TRBD1 (5 bases). This receptor was taken from a male donor with early-stage non-small cell lung cancer. The source material was PBMCs, sampled at follow-up. The DNA for the CDR3 is TGTGCCAGCAGTTCTTTACAGGTTTTTTCTGGGAATGAGCAGTTCTTC. Its translation is CASSSLQVFSGNEQFF.